This is a list of T cell receptor beta chains from one sample in a study of CD8 T cells in Susac syndrome. TCRdb re-analysed the immunoSEQ multiplex PCR reads in MiXCR, keeping a single row per CDR3 protein. The sample shows around 80,000 distinct CDR3 sequences, just under 95% of them seen only once. Material: CD8+ T cells from PBMCs. These receptors came from a human donor in good health. The CDR3 runs from the conserved cysteine through the conserved F or W. A D gene is named only where the DNA matches it firmly. Only part of the rows carry a size: once, few, many, or a class if the clone is expanded.

DNA	CDR3	size	V	J	D	length
TGTGCCAGCTCCTCCCAGGTTGGAGGTTCCTACGAGCAGTACTTC	CASSSQVGGSYEQYF	.	TRBV27	TRBJ2-7	.	15
TGTGCCAGCAGTTTATCTGCCACAGATACGCAGTATTTT	CASSLSATDTQYF	.	TRBV27	TRBJ2-3	.	13
TGTGCCACCAGCAGACTAGCAGGGAATCCAGCTTTCTTT	CATSRLAGNPAFF	.	TRBV15	TRBJ1-1	.	13
TGTGCCAGCAGGTTAGCACAGAGCTCCTACAATGAGCAGTTCTTC	CASRLAQSSYNEQFF	.	TRBV7-9	TRBJ2-1	.	15
TGTGCCAGCAGCGGCGGGGGGGCCTCAGCGACCCAGTACTTC	CASSGGGASATQYF	.	TRBV9	TRBJ2-5	TRBD2	14
TGCAGTGCTAGAGATCAGGGAACTAATGAAAAACTGTTTTTT	CSARDQGTNEKLFF	.	TRBV20-1	TRBJ1-4	.	14
TGCAGCGTTGGGGTCGGTGAAAAACTGTTTTTT	CSVGVGEKLFF	.	TRBV29-1	TRBJ1-4	.	11
TGCGCCAGCAGCCGGGCAAGGGGTAGCAATCAGCCCCAGCATTTT	CASSRARGSNQPQHF	.	TRBV4-3	TRBJ1-5	.	15
TGTGCCAGCAGTTCTAGTACCCGTAACTATGGCTACACCTTC	CASSSSTRNYGYTF	.	TRBV27	TRBJ1-2	.	14
TGCGCCAGCAGCCAGGACAGGGCGGGCGGGGAGCTGTTTTTT	CASSQDRAGGELFF	.	TRBV4-1	TRBJ2-2	TRBD1	14
TGCAGCGTTGAAGATCGGTGGGGGGGCGGTGGCTATGGCTACACCTTC	CSVEDRWGGGGYGYTF	.	TRBV29-1	TRBJ1-2	.	16
TGTGCCAGCAGCCAATACAGCAGCTCCTACAATGAGCAGTTCTTC	CASSQYSSSYNEQFF	once	TRBV14	TRBJ2-1	.	15
TGTGCCAGCAGCCCGACTAGCGGGAGCAATGAGCAGTTCTTC	CASSPTSGSNEQFF	.	TRBV7-6	TRBJ2-1	TRBD2	14
TGTGCCAGCAGCGCCCGACAGGGGGCGAATACTGAAGCTTTCTTT	CASSARQGANTEAFF	few	TRBV7-9	TRBJ1-1	TRBD1	15
TGTGCCAGCCGACAGAGGGCTAGGGAGACCCAGTACTTC	CASRQRARETQYF	once	TRBV27	TRBJ2-5	.	13
TGTGCCAGCAGTTTAGCCGGTACGCAGTATTTT	CASSLAGTQYF	.	TRBV12-3/TRBV12-4	TRBJ2-3	.	11
TGCAGCGTTGTAGAGGATAGCTCCTACAATGAGCAGTTCTTC	CSVVEDSSYNEQFF	.	TRBV29-1	TRBJ2-1	.	14
TGTGCCAGCAGTGAACTAGCCCACAATGAGCAGTTCTTC	CASSELAHNEQFF	.	TRBV2	TRBJ2-1	.	13
TGTGCCAGCAGCTTAACGGGAGGACAGGGGGCCGCGGACGTGAACACTGAAGCTTTCTTT	CASSLTGGQGAADVNTEAFF	.	TRBV7-3	TRBJ1-1	TRBD1	20
TGTGCCAGCAGCTCACAGGGGATCGCTTTCTTT	CASSSQGIAFF	.	TRBV11-2	TRBJ1-1	TRBD1	11
TGTGCCAGCAGTTACTCGGGACAGGGGGCCGGTGAGCAGTTCTTC	CASSYSGQGAGEQFF	.	TRBV6-5	TRBJ2-1	TRBD1	15
TGTGCCAGCAGCGTAGCAGGGTTCGGGCAGCCCCAGCATTTT	CASSVAGFGQPQHF	.	TRBV7-9	TRBJ1-5	.	14
TGCGCCAGCAGCCCAGTACAGGGGGCAGCTCAGCCCCAGCATTTT	CASSPVQGAAQPQHF	.	TRBV4-1	TRBJ1-5	TRBD1	15
TGTGCCTGGTCTCTGGCGGACAATGAGCAGTTCTTC	CAWSLADNEQFF	.	TRBV30	TRBJ2-1	.	12
TGTGCCAGTAGTTGGCAGGGGGACCCTTATGGCTACACCTTC	CASSWQGDPYGYTF	.	TRBV19	TRBJ1-2	TRBD1	14
TGCGCCAGCAGCCAAGAATGGGACTCTACTAACTATGGCTACACCTTC	CASSQEWDSTNYGYTF	.	TRBV4-3	TRBJ1-2	.	16
TGTGCCTGGATGAACGATGGAAACACCATATATTTT	CAWMNDGNTIYF	once	TRBV30	TRBJ1-3	.	12
TGTGCCAGCAGTTTAGACAGTATTGCTGAGCAGTTCTTC	CASSLDSIAEQFF	once	TRBV27	TRBJ2-1	.	13
TGTGCCAGCAGTTCAACTAGCGGCGAGCAGTACTTC	CASSSTSGEQYF	.	TRBV12-3/TRBV12-4	TRBJ2-7	TRBD2	12
TGCGCCAGCAGCCAGGGGACAGGTAGTAATTCACCCCTCCACTTT	CASSQGTGSNSPLHF	.	TRBV4-3	TRBJ1-6	TRBD1	15
TGTGCCAGCAGCCCCCGCTTGACAGATACGCAGTATTTT	CASSPRLTDTQYF	.	TRBV11-3	TRBJ2-3	.	13
TGTGCCAGCAGCCTATGGGCGGCCACTGAAGCTTTCTTT	CASSLWAATEAFF	.	TRBV6-5	TRBJ1-1	.	13
TGTGCCAGCCACAGGGGAACCTCCTACGAGCAGTACTTC	CASHRGTSYEQYF	.	TRBV5-6	TRBJ2-7	TRBD1	13
TGTGCCAGCAGCGTAGGCTTCGACTCCTACGAGCAGTACTTC	CASSVGFDSYEQYF	.	TRBV9	TRBJ2-7	.	14
TGCAGTGCTAGCCGAGGGGGCGAACAAAAACTGTTTTTT	CSASRGGEQKLFF	.	TRBV20-1	TRBJ1-4	TRBD1	13
TGCGCCAGCAGCTGGACAACAGGGAACAATCAGCCCCAGCATTTT	CASSWTTGNNQPQHF	once	TRBV5-1	TRBJ1-5	.	15
TGCGCCAGCAGCTTTCTACTTAACACCGGGGAGCTGTTTTTT	CASSFLLNTGELFF	.	TRBV5-1	TRBJ2-2	.	14
TGCGCCAGCAGCCAAGAAGGGTCTGGGGCTGAAGCTTTCTTT	CASSQEGSGAEAFF	.	TRBV4-3	TRBJ1-1	.	14
TGTGCCAGCAGCGAACGACTAGCGGGAGGGCCCACAGATACGCAGTATTTT	CASSERLAGGPTDTQYF	.	TRBV9	TRBJ2-3	TRBD2	17
TGCAGTGCTAGCACCTGGACTAGCGGGGGACCCTACAATGAGCAGTTCTTC	CSASTWTSGGPYNEQFF	.	TRBV20-1	TRBJ2-1	TRBD2	17
TGTGCCAGTAGCACCTATACGAACACTGAAGCTTTCTTT	CASSTYTNTEAFF	.	TRBV19	TRBJ1-1	.	13
TGCGCCAGCAGCCAAGTACTAGCGGGAGATGAGCAGTTCTTC	CASSQVLAGDEQFF	.	TRBV4-1	TRBJ2-1	TRBD2	14
TGCGCCAGCAGCCAAGATAGGGGCTCCATCTATGGCTACACCTTC	CASSQDRGSIYGYTF	.	TRBV4-3	TRBJ1-2	.	15
TGTGCCAGCAGCCAGGGACTAGCGGGGAACAATGAGCAGTTCTTC	CASSQGLAGNNEQFF	.	TRBV14	TRBJ2-1	TRBD2	15
TGCAGTGCCCTCGACAGGGAAGCCTACGAGCAGTACTTC	CSALDREAYEQYF	.	TRBV20-1	TRBJ2-7	TRBD1	13
TGTGCCACCTCCTACAATGAGCAGTTCTTC	CATSYNEQFF	once	TRBV6-2/TRBV6-3	TRBJ2-1	.	10